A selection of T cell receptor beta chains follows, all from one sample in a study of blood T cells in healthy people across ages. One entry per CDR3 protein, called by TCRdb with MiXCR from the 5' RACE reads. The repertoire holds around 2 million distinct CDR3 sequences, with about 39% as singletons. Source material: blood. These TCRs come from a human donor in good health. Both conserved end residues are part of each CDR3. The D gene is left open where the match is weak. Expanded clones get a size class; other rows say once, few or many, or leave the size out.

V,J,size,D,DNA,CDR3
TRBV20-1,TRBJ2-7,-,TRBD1,TGCAGTGCCCTCACGGACAGGGACTCCTACGAGCAGTACTTC,CSALTDRDSYEQYF
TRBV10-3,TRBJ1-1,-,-,TGTGCCATCAGTGAGTCGGGGTATGGTGAAGCTTTCTTT,CAISESGYGEAFF
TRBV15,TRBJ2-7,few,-,TGTGCCACCAGCAGAGATCGGGCAGGGAGGTCCTACGAGCAGTACTTC,CATSRDRAGRSYEQYF
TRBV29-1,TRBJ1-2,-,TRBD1,TGCAGCGTTGAAGATGACAGGGACTTAGGCTACACCTTC,CSVEDDRDLGYTF
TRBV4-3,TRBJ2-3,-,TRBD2,TGCGCCAGCAGCCAAGAGGGGGGGACTTCCACAGATACGCAGTATTTT,CASSQEGGTSTDTQYF
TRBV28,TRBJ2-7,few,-,TGTGCCAGCAGTCCCCAAGGGCGGGTCTACGAGCAGTACTTC,CASSPQGRVYEQYF
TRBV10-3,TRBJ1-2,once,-,TGTGCCATCAGTGAGTCTATTGCATTGGGCGGCCAGGGACTAAACTATGGCTACACCTTC,CAISESIALGGQGLNYGYTF
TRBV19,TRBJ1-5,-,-,TGTGCCAGTAGTATAGAGAGTACGGGCAATCAGCCCCAGCATTTT,CASSIESTGNQPQHF
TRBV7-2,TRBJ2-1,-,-,TGTGCCAGCAGCACCGGACCCGGACAGTGGCGAAATGAGCAGTTCTTC,CASSTGPGQWRNEQFF
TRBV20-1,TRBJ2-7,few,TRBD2,TGCAGTGCACCGACCCCCTTAGCGGGGGTCTACTCCTACGAGCAGTACTTC,CSAPTPLAGVYSYEQYF
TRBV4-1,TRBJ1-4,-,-,TGCGCCAGCAGCCAGGGGCCCGGCAATGAAAAACTGTTTTTT,CASSQGPGNEKLFF
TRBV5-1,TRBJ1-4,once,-,TGCGCCAGCAGCGTGCGGGACTCAACTAATGAAAAACTGTTTTTT,CASSVRDSTNEKLFF
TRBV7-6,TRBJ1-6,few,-,TGTGCCAGCAGCTTAGATACAGGCGATAATTCACCCCTCCACTTT,CASSLDTGDNSPLHF
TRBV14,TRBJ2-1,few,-,TGTGCCAGCAGCCAACTTTTTAGGGAAGAGCAGTTCTTC,CASSQLFREEQFF
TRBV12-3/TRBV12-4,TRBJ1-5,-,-,TGTGCCAGCAGTATGGGATCGGGCAATCAGCCCCAGCATTTT,CASSMGSGNQPQHF
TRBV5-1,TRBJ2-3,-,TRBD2,TGCGCCAGCAGCTTGGCGAGCGGGGGTCAAGATACGCAGTATTTT,CASSLASGGQDTQYF
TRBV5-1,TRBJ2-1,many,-,TGTGCCAGCAGCTTATCAGGGGCATCCTCCTACAATGAGCAGTTCTTC,CASSLSGASSYNEQFF
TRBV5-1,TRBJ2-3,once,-,TGCGCCAGCAGCCCGTTTTCACTGCAAACAGATACGCAGTATTTT,CASSPFSLQTDTQYF
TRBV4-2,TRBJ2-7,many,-,TGCGCCAGCAGCCAAGATCCCCGGACCTACGAGCAGTACTTC,CASSQDPRTYEQYF
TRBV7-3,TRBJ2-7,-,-,TGTGCCAGCGGACTATACGGGACATCGACCTACGAGCAGTACTTC,CASGLYGTSTYEQYF
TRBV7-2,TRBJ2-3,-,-,TGTGCCAGCAGCCCCCTCAGCGCCCGATCCACAGATACGCAGTATTTT,CASSPLSARSTDTQYF
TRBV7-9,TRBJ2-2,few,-,TGTGCCAGCAGCCGGGATCTTTCGAACACCGGGGAGCTGTTTTTT,CASSRDLSNTGELFF
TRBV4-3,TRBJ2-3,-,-,TGCGCCAGCAGCCAAGTCGCCGGGACAACAACAGGTACGCAGTATTTT,CASSQVAGTTTGTQYF
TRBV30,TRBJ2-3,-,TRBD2,TGTGCCTGGAGGGTTCGGGGGGGCTCAGATACGCAGTATTTT,CAWRVRGGSDTQYF
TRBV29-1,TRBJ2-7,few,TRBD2,TGCAGCGTAGGACTAGCGGGGGGTCCATCCATGGCCCAGTACTTC,CSVGLAGGPSMAQYF
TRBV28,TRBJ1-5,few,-,TGTGCCAGCAGTTTAAGAGGGGTAGGTCAGCCCCAGCATTTT,CASSLRGVGQPQHF
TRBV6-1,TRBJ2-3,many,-,TGTGCCAGCAGTGAAGGCGGAGGGGAGGCAGATACGCAGTATTTT,CASSEGGGEADTQYF
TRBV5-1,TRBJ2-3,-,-,TGCGCCAGCAGCGCGGAGGGGAGAGCTACATCAACTGGGAATACGCAGTATTTT,CASSAEGRATSTGNTQYF
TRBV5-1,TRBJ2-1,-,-,TGCGCCAGCAGCCCGACAGGTGACTACTACAATGAGCAGTTCTTC,CASSPTGDYYNEQFF
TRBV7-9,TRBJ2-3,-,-,TGTGCCAGCAGCCCCGCTGGGGGCTTCTCAGATACGCAGTATTTT,CASSPAGGFSDTQYF
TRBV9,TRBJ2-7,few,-,TGTGCCAACCCCCCCTACGAGCAGTACTTC,CANPPYEQYF
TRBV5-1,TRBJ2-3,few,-,TGCGCCAGCAGCCCAAACTTCCCCACAGATACGCAGTATTTT,CASSPNFPTDTQYF
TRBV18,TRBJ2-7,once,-,TGTGCCAGTTCTGGGATATACGACTCCTACGAGCAGTACTTC,CASSGIYDSYEQYF
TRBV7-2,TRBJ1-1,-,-,TGTGCCAGCAGCCCAACTCGGACGGGACTTTCTACTGAAGCTTTCTTT,CASSPTRTGLSTEAFF
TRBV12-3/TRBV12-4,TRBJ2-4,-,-,TGTGCCTCCCTGGGGACTCCCTACAATGAGCAGTACTTC,CASLGTPYNEQYF
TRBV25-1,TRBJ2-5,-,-,TGTGCCAGCAGTGACAAGATGTGGCAGGGTAGAGAGACCCAGTACTTC,CASSDKMWQGRETQYF
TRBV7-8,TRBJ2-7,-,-,TGTGCCAGCAGCTTAGTAGCCAGAAGCAGCCACGAGCAGTACTTC,CASSLVARSSHEQYF
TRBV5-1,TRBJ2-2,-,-,TGCGCCAGCAGCACAAATGCTATTGGGACCGGGGAGCTGTTTTTT,CASSTNAIGTGELFF
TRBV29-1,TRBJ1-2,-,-,TGCAGCGTTGTTACGACGGTAGGCTACACCTTC,CSVVTTVGYTF